These 30 T cell receptor beta chains share one sample of origin, sequenced in a study of regulatory T cells in long-lasting Graves disease. Indicated time point: newly diagnosed GD, antithyroid drugs for less than 3 months. The authors made the TCR library using RNA they extracted from PBMCs. Arm-PCR of CDR3 regions and iRepertoire HTBI primers were used to build TCR beta libraries. TCRdb processed the multiplex PCR reads anew with MiXCR; each CDR3 protein has one entry. In the table there are about 540,000 distinct CDR3 sequences, 13% of which are singletons. These data also featured in a second study, about T cells in Graves' hyperthyroidism and ophthalmopathy.

Sample: peripheral blood mononuclear cells (PBMCs), taken at new diagnosis, from a patient treated with antithyroid drugs. Receptors were obtained from a man aged 25-45 years with Graves disease.

A few counts support this clonotype. The rearrangement joins TRBV20-1 to TRBJ1-3; D unclear. There are 14 residues in the CDR3. The germline gives CDR1 DFQATT, CDR2 SNEGSKA (reference sequence). Deletions cut 3 bases from V and 0 bases from J, with 9 bases between. The CDR3: CSARNTYSGNTIYF. CDR3 nucleotides: TGCAGTGCTAGGAACACCTACTCTGGAAACACCATATATTTT.

This clonotype has ten or more counts. The rearrangement links TRBV20-1 to TRBJ2-1; 7 bases line up with TRBD1. The CDR3 is 14 amino acids. Germline CDR1 reads DFQATT; CDR2 reads SNEGSKA (reference sequence). J lost 1 base, V lost 8 bases, and 8 bases had no gene match. The CDR3 sequence: CSLLRDSSYNEQFF. In DNA, the CDR3 is TGCAGTCTACTCAGGGACAGTTCCTACAATGAGCAGTTCTTC.

Many counts were recorded for this clonotype. The chain has TRBV7-8 and TRBJ2-4; no firm D call. CDR1 SGHVS and CDR2 FQNEAQ come from the germline V gene. V was trimmed by 0 bases and J by 2 bases, leaving 14 bases between them. The CDR3 consists of 17 residues. The CDR3 DNA reads TGTGCCAGCAGCTTAGCGGCCACGACTGAAACCAAAAACATTCAGTACTTC. Its translation: CASSLAATTETKNIQYF.

This clonotype was recorded a few times. The chain carries TRBV5-4 and TRBJ2-7; perhaps D is TRBD1 or TRBD2 (5 bases each). V was pared by 2 bases and J by 6 bases, with 12 bases between. Germline V gene data show CDR1 as SGHNT and CDR2 as YYREEE (reference sequence). The CDR3 is 13 residues long. The CDR3 here is CASSFLQAGEQYF. As DNA, the CDR3 is TGTGCCAGCAGCTTTTTACAGGCGGGCGAGCAGTACTTC.

This clonotype has a count of ten or more. This chain's CDR3 is CAWGRRPGTVGYTF. Here the CDR3 DNA reads TGTGCCTGGGGAAGACGTCCCGGGACAGTCGGCTACACCTTC. This chain connects TRBV30 to TRBJ1-2, with 7 positions matching TRBD1. V was pared by 5 bases and J by 8 bases, with 14 bases of the junction left unmatched. Germline V gives CDR1 GTSNPN, CDR2 SVGIG (reference sequence). The CDR3 consists of 14 residues.

As DNA, the CDR3 is TGCGCCAGCAGGTCAGCGGGATGGGGATCGGGAGAGACCCAGTACTTC. Translation: CASRSAGWGSGETQYF. V is TRBV5-1 and J is TRBJ2-5, with 7 bases that match TRBD2. This CDR3 region has 16 residues. Germline loops: CDR1 SGHRS, CDR2 YFSETQ. The junction had 14 bases not matched to a gene; V was cut back by 5 bases and J by 4 bases.

This clonotype was seen a few times. The V and J genes are TRBV4-1 and TRBJ2-5; weak D call: TRBD2 (6 bases). The germline V gene has CDR1 MGHRA and CDR2 YSYEKL. CDR3 length: 14 amino acids. V lost 1 base and J 3 bases, leaving 9 bases between the germline ends. This chain's CDR3 is CASSQGLVEETQYF. DNA for the CDR3: TGCGCCAGCAGCCAAGGACTAGTGGAAGAGACCCAGTACTTC.

This chain connects TRBV24-1 to TRBJ2-1, with a tentative D call TRBD1 (5 bases). V lost 7 bases and J 7 bases, leaving 34 bases between the germline ends. CDR1 KGHDR and CDR2 SFDVKD come from the germline V gene. The CDR3 contains 20 residues. CDR3 loop: CATSRNGHPPWQGSGNEQFF. CDR3 coding DNA: TGTGCCACCAGCAGAAATGGCCACCCTCCGTGGCAGGGTTCAGGGAATGAGCAGTTCTTC.

This clonotype was seen ten or more times. V usage is TRBV12-3 or TRBV12-4 and J usage is TRBJ2-3; 9 bases fit TRBD2. Trimming took 7 bases from V and 0 from J; bases not matched to a gene: 5. CDR3 length: 15 amino acids. CDR3 in DNA: TGTGCCAGCACTCTAGCGGGGTCTAGCACAGATACGCAGTATTTT. Translated, it gives CASTLAGSSTDTQYF.

The chain is built from TRBV18 and TRBJ1-5; a possible D gene is TRBD1 (5 bases). The germline V and J ends were trimmed by 6 bases and 3 bases, with 12 bases remaining between them. Germline V gene lookup returns CDR1 KGHSH and CDR2 LQKENI. The CDR3 covers 14 residues. CDR3 bases: TGTGCCAGCTCTCCAGGGAGGGACAATCAGCCCCAGCATTTT. Translated, it gives CASSPGRDNQPQHF. Variable domain in full (rest from reference TRBV18 and TRBJ1-5): NAGVMQNPRHLVRRRGQEARLRCSPMKGHSHVYWYRQLPEEGLKFMVYLQKENIIDESGMPKERFSAEFPKEGPSILRIQQVVRGDSAAYFCASSPGRDNQPQHFGDGTRLSIL.

This clonotype showed up just a few times. J is TRBJ1-1 and V is TRBV15; 9 positions match TRBD1. Germline V gene data show CDR1 as LNHNV and CDR2 as YYDKDF (reference sequence). The CDR3 has 14 amino acids. Losses at the gene ends were 3 bases for V and 2 bases for J; bases not matched to a gene: 1. The CDR3 sequence is CATSRTGGNTEAFF. For the CDR3, the DNA is TGTGCCACCAGCAGGACAGGGGGAAACACTGAAGCTTTCTTT.

The sample holds a few counts of this clonotype. A much larger clone lies one base from this, so it may be a read error. The chain combines TRBV11-2 with TRBJ1-4, with D tentatively TRBD1 (6 bases). This CDR3 is built from 17 residues. Germline V gene sequence: CDR1 SGHAT, CDR2 FQNNGV. The CDR3 DNA is TGTGCCAGCAGCCCAGGGACGGTGAGGGGGACTAATGAAAAACCGTTTTTT. Amino acid sequence: CASSPGTVRGTNEKPFF. The whole variable domain, filled in from reference TRBV11-2 and TRBJ1-4, reads EAGVAQSPRYKIIEKRQSVAFWCNPISGHATLYWYQQILGQGPKLLIQFQNNGVVDDSQLPKDRFSAERLKGVDSTLKIQPAKLEDSAVYLCASSPGTVRGTNEKPFFGSGTQLSVL.

This clonotype was counted only a few times. V is TRBV19 and J is TRBJ2-1; TRBD2 aligns across 8 bases. Germline lookup yields CDR1 LNHDA and CDR2 SQIVND (reference sequence). The CDR3 contains 14 residues. Unmatched junction bases numbered 5, after V lost 6 bases and J lost 4 bases. The CDR3 nucleotides read TGTGCCAGTAGAACTGGCGGGAGGTACAATGAGCAGTTCTTC. It encodes CASRTGGRYNEQFF.

This clonotype was picked up many times. The genes are TRBV29-1 and TRBJ2-1, with 8 bases aligning to TRBD2. Trimming at V came to 8 bases and at J to 0 bases, leaving 3 bases not matched to a gene. CDR1 is SQVTM and CDR2 is ANQGSEA in the germline V gene. This CDR3 comprises 13 residues. The CDR3 here is CSQSGSSYNEQFF. DNA for the CDR3: TGCAGCCAAAGCGGGAGCTCCTACAATGAGCAGTTCTTC.

This clonotype came up many times. The rearrangement links TRBV5-6 to TRBJ1-5; 11 bases agree with TRBD1. This CDR3 region has 16 residues. The trim removed 4 bases at V and 4 bases at J, leaving 7 bases unmatched. The germline gives CDR1 SGHDT, CDR2 YYEEEE. CDR3 loop: CASSPGQGARNQPQHF. The CDR3 bases are TGTGCCAGCAGCCCAGGACAGGGGGCGAGGAATCAGCCCCAGCATTTT.

This clonotype has at least ten counts. The J gene is TRBJ2-1, the V gene TRBV29-1; 8 bases are a match to TRBD1. V shed 6 bases and J 0 bases; nucleotides not matched to a gene: 1. The germline V gene encodes CDR1 SQVTM and CDR2 ANQGSEA. There are 13 residues in the CDR3. CDR3 coding DNA: TGCAGCGTAGACAGGGGCTCCTACAATGAGCAGTTCTTC. This gives the protein CSVDRGSYNEQFF.

On this clonotype itself: A junction boundary mismatches the germline segment, possibly from a read error. V and J are TRBV24-1 and TRBJ2-1; 9 nucleotides match TRBD2. The CDR3 totals 14 residues. Looked up from germline, CDR1 is KGHDR and CDR2 is SFDVKD. CDR3 coding DNA: TGTGCCACCTCCGGGACTAGCCCCTCCAATGAGCAGTCCTTC. It specifies CATSGTSPSNEQSF.

This clonotype has ten or more counts. J is TRBJ2-3 and V is TRBV2; a possible D gene is TRBD1 (5 bases). The V end was cut by 0 bases, the J end by 2 bases, with 9 bases between. The CDR3 extends over 15 amino acids. The germline gives CDR1 SNHLY, CDR2 FYNNEI. Written as DNA, the CDR3 is TGTGCCAGCAGTGAAGCGGGGCTACCCACAGATACGCAGTATTTT. Translated, it gives CASSEAGLPTDTQYF. The variable domain in full, with the rest retrieved from reference TRBV2 and TRBJ2-3, is EPEVTQTPSHQVTQMGQEVILRCVPISNHLYFYWYRQILGQKVEFLVSFYNNEISEKSEIFDDQFSVERPDGSNFTLKIRSTKLEDSAMYFCASSEAGLPTDTQYFGPGTRLTVL.

This clonotype occurred many times. The V gene is TRBV3-1, the J gene TRBJ2-3; D gene unclear. CDR1 is LGHDT and CDR2 is YNNKEL in the germline V gene (reference sequence). The V end lost 3 bases, the J end lost 1 base, and 8 bases lay between the germline ends. CDR3 length equals 14 residues. As DNA, the CDR3 is TGTGCCAGCAGCCAGGCTAAGGGCACAGATACGCAGTATTTT. Its translation: CASSQAKGTDTQYF.

This clonotype occurred a few times. The rearrangement joins TRBV20-1 to TRBJ2-1; a possible D gene is TRBD2 (6 bases). Germline values: CDR1 DFQATT, CDR2 SNEGSKA (reference sequence). The CDR3 sequence is 14 residues long. Deletions cut 0 bases from V and 8 bases from J, with 14 bases between. The CDR3 sequence: CSARDPLANYEQFF. Here the CDR3 DNA reads TGCAGTGCTAGAGATCCCCTAGCGAATTATGAGCAGTTCTTC.

This clonotype was counted many times. The genes are TRBV7-9 and TRBJ1-6; D perhaps matches TRBD1 (6 bases). V gave up 0 bases and J gave up 9 bases, with 12 bases separating them. The CDR3 extends over 15 amino acids. The germline V gene encodes CDR1 SEHNR and CDR2 FQNEAQ (reference sequence). The CDR3 spells CASSLAGQEGSPLHF. In DNA, the CDR3 is TGTGCCAGCAGCTTAGCGGGACAAGAAGGTTCACCCCTCCACTTT.

Concerning this clonotype: It is likely a read error: a sequence one base away is far more abundant. The chain combines TRBV19 with TRBJ1-1; 7 nucleotides match TRBD1. In germline, CDR1 is LNHDA, CDR2 SQIVND (reference sequence). The CDR3 contains 16 residues. The CDR3, as DNA: TGTGCCAGCAGTATAGGGACAGTGGAAATGAACACTGAAGCTCTCTTT. It is translated as CASSIGTVEMNTEALF.

The chain carries TRBV18 and TRBJ2-2; D uncertain. CDR1 KGHSH and CDR2 LQKENI come from the germline V gene. CDR3 length: 15 residues. V lost 3 bases and J lost 0, with 8 bases in between. CDR3 region: CASSPPATNTGELFF. The CDR3 DNA reads as TGTGCCAGCTCACCTCCGGCCACGAACACCGGGGAGCTGTTTTTT.

V usage is TRBV5-1 and J usage is TRBJ2-7; D may be TRBD1 or TRBD2 (5 bases each). CDR1 and CDR2 from the germline V gene are SGHRS and YFSETQ. The CDR3 length is 16 residues. Trimming pared 2 bases from V and 1 base from J, leaving 16 bases between. In nucleotides, the CDR3 is TGCGCCAGCAGCTTAACCCCGGGGCCCAATTCCTACGAGCAGTACTTC. Amino acid sequence: CASSLTPGPNSYEQYF.

The genes are TRBV20-1 and TRBJ2-7; TRBD2 aligns across 7 bases. This CDR3 is 16 amino acids long. Germline CDR1 DFQATT, CDR2 SNEGSKA (reference sequence). Trimming removed 0 bases from V and 3 bases from J; junction bases left unmatched: 11. CDR3 DNA sequence: TGCAGTGCTAGAGATGGGAGGGTACGGGCCCACTACGAGCAGTACTTC. Translated: CSARDGRVRAHYEQYF.

The chain employs TRBV18 and TRBJ2-3, with TRBD2 matching 14 bases. The CDR3 is made up of 18 amino acids. Germline V gene lookup returns CDR1 KGHSH and CDR2 LQKENI. With 2 bases clipped from V and 3 bases from J, the junction kept 7 bases outside the gene matches. CDR3 residues: CASSPVGTSGRFTDTQYF. In DNA form, the CDR3 reads TGTGCCAGCTCACCAGTGGGGACTAGCGGGAGATTTACAGATACGCAGTATTTT. Using reference TRBV18 and TRBJ2-3 for the parts outside the CDR3, the full variable domain is NAGVMQNPRHLVRRRGQEARLRCSPMKGHSHVYWYRQLPEEGLKFMVYLQKENIIDESGMPKERFSAEFPKEGPSILRIQQVVRGDSAAYFCASSPVGTSGRFTDTQYFGPGTRLTVL.

This clonotype has a count of ten or more. The chain links TRBV12-3 or TRBV12-4 to TRBJ2-1, with 7 bases matching TRBD2. The CDR3 totals 12 residues. V lost 5 bases to trimming and J lost 13 bases; unmatched junction nucleotides: 8. CDR3 nucleotide sequence: TGTGCCAGCAGTAAAGCGGGGCGGTACCAGTTCTTC. Encoded protein: CASSKAGRYQFF.

Ten or more counts support this clonotype. The chain has TRBV30 and TRBJ2-7, with TRBD2 matching 8 bases. Germline loops: CDR1 GTSNPN, CDR2 SVGIG (reference sequence). This CDR3 has 15 amino acids. V was pared by 2 bases and J by 3 bases, with 9 bases of the junction left unmatched. The CDR3 DNA follows: TGTGCCTGGAGTCCACCCGGGGGGGTTGGCTACGAGCAGTACTTC. Translated: CAWSPPGGVGYEQYF.

This clonotype was seen many times. The genes are TRBV12-3 or TRBV12-4 and TRBJ2-5; D perhaps matches TRBD2 (7 bases). Trimming cost V 4 bases and J 3 bases, with 18 bases left between them. The CDR3 length is 16 residues. The CDR3: CASSWFRGEGKETQYF. The CDR3 coding sequence is TGTGCCAGCAGTTGGTTTAGGGGGGAGGGTAAAGAGACCCAGTACTTC.

This clonotype was recorded only once. The chain joins TRBV18 to TRBJ1-3; D might be TRBD1 (5 bases). V dropped 3 bases and J dropped 1 base, with 13 bases sitting between them. This CDR3 region has 16 residues. CDR1 and CDR2 (germline): KGHSH, LQKENI. The CDR3 DNA reads as TGTGCCAGCTCACCCCCGGGGCTACCTTCTGGAAACACCATATATTTT. Its protein is CASSPPGLPSGNTIYF.